These 21 T cell receptor beta chains were sequenced from one sample in a study of T-cell memory formation after mild COVID-19 (dated by TCRdb to about 2021). Library prep was done by 5' RACE. Reads for this sample came from an Illumina NovaSeq 6000. The public reads were quality trimmed at Q25 with fastp and then assembled into clones with MiXCR by TCRdb, keeping productive beta chains. Rows with one shared CDR3 protein collapse into an entry with the most common genes and DNA. The sample data list about 400,000 distinct CDR3 sequences, and about 25% of these were observed just once. 13% of the sample comes from the top ten. The sequenced sample was PBMCs or a T cell subset sorted from them (not recorded which). Source of these receptors: an adult woman who had mild COVID-19 (a few samples of this study predate the infection). The sample titles of this study are shuffled in the database, so cell type and time point are left out; the donor was told from shared clones.

The rearrangement uses TRBV9 and TRBJ2-7; D unclear. Germline V gene sequence: CDR1 SGDLS, CDR2 YYNGEE. Trimming cost V 5 bases and J 6 bases, with 15 bases left between them. The CDR3 covers 13 residues. The CDR3 is CASSSGGVGEQYF. The CDR3 DNA reads as TGTGCCAGCAGTTCCGGTGGAGTAGGCGAGCAGTACTTC.

The table lists this clonotype with a few counts. The gene calls are TRBV5-1 and TRBJ2-1, with TRBD1 identical over 10 bases. The germline V gene has CDR1 SGHRS and CDR2 YFSETQ. V was pared by 4 bases and J by 2 bases, with 3 bases of the junction left unmatched. The CDR3 covers 15 residues. CDR3 in amino acids: CASSGGQGTYNEQFF. Here the CDR3 DNA reads TGCGCCAGCAGCGGGGGACAGGGGACCTACAATGAGCAGTTCTTC.

This clonotype was seen a few times. This chain connects TRBV12-3 or TRBV12-4 to TRBJ1-3, with D tentatively TRBD1 (5 bases). This CDR3 region has 15 residues. V was cut by 6 bases and J by 4 bases, with 16 bases left in between. The CDR3 spells CASRTGPRPGNTIYF. CDR3 coding DNA: TGTGCCAGCAGAACAGGACCCAGACCCGGAAACACCATATATTTT.

The chain recombines TRBV7-8 with TRBJ1-6; D is unclear. Trimming took off 2 bases at V and 3 bases at J, with 8 bases between the two ends. The CDR3 totals 15 residues. CDR1 SGHVS and CDR2 FQNEAQ come from the germline V gene. DNA for the CDR3: TGTGCCAGCAGCTTATCCCGTTACTATAATTCACCCCTCCACTTT. This gives the protein CASSLSRYYNSPLHF.

This clonotype came up a few times. CDR3 sequence: CASSPLGQGGYGYTF. DNA for the CDR3: TGCGCCAGCAGCCCCCTCGGGCAGGGGGGCTATGGCTACACCTTC. The rearrangement uses TRBV5-1 and TRBJ1-2, with TRBD1 matching 7 bases. Trimming removed 4 bases from V and 4 bases from J; junction bases left unmatched: 10. This CDR3 spans 15 amino acids. Germline loops: CDR1 SGHRS, CDR2 YFSETQ. The full variable domain, completed using reference TRBV5-1 and TRBJ1-2, is KAGVTQTPRYLIKTRGQQVTLSCSPISGHRSVSWYQQTPGQGLQFLFEYFSETQRNKGNFPGRFSGRQFSNSRSEMNVSTLELGDSALYLCASSPLGQGGYGYTFGSGTRLTVV.

The V gene is TRBV5-1, the J gene TRBJ1-2; 8 bases agree with TRBD1. The V and J ends lost 6 bases and 4 bases, in that order; junction bases with no gene match: 11. CDR1 SGHRS and CDR2 YFSETQ come from the germline V gene. The length of the CDR3 is 15 residues. The CDR3 sequence is CASIHNGQGLYGYTF. Here the CDR3 DNA reads TGCGCCAGCATCCACAACGGACAGGGCCTCTATGGCTACACCTTC.

This clonotype was recorded a few times. The chain links TRBV6-5 to TRBJ2-7, with 15 nucleotides matching TRBD2. Trimming removed 0 bases from V and 5 bases from J; junction bases left unmatched: 8. Germline lookup yields CDR1 MNHEY and CDR2 SVGAGI. The length of the CDR3 is 18 residues. As DNA, the CDR3 is TGTGCCAGCAGTTACTCTGGACTAGCGGGAGGGAGAGTCGACGAGCAGTACTTC. It specifies CASSYSGLAGGRVDEQYF.

This clonotype was picked up many times. This chain uses TRBV12-3 or TRBV12-4 with TRBJ2-7, with a possible D match to TRBD2 (5 bases). Trimming cost V 8 bases and J 6 bases, with 20 bases left between them. CDR3 size: 14 residues. This CDR3 is CASGLAGVEGEQYF. As DNA, the CDR3 is TGTGCCAGCGGGCTCGCGGGCGTTGAGGGCGAGCAGTACTTC.

The chain employs TRBV6-6 and TRBJ2-2; D is unresolved. The CDR3 is made up of 13 amino acids. Germline values: CDR1 MNHNY, CDR2 SVGAGI (reference sequence). V was pared by 2 bases and J by 5 bases, with 6 bases between. The CDR3 DNA reads as TGTGCCAGCAGTTACGGGGTGACCGGGGAGCTGTTTTTT. Its protein is CASSYGVTGELFF.

The rearrangement links TRBV29-1 to TRBJ2-2; possible D gene TRBD1, 6 bases. This CDR3 is 11 amino acids long. The ends were cut back, 6 bases at V and 8 bases at J, with 10 bases in the middle. Germline CDR1 and CDR2: SQVTM and ANQGSEA. The CDR3 DNA reads TGCAGCGTGGGCAGGGGTGGGGAGCTGTTTTTT. It is translated as CSVGRGGELFF.

The V and J genes are TRBV20-1 and TRBJ2-1; either TRBD1 or TRBD2 may supply D (7 bases each). The CDR3 totals 13 residues. Germline CDR1 reads DFQATT; CDR2 reads SNEGSKA (reference sequence). V dropped 6 bases and J dropped 4 bases, with 13 bases sitting between them. The CDR3 DNA reads TGCAGTGCCAGGGGGGGGCAATACAATGAGCAGTTCTTC. It specifies CSARGGQYNEQFF.

V is TRBV6-5 and J is TRBJ2-7; no clear D. The CDR3 loop spans 13 amino acids. Germline lookup yields CDR1 MNHEY and CDR2 SVGAGI. V lost 2 bases to trimming and J lost 5 bases, with 10 bases between them. CDR3 loop: CASSYTSLNEQYF. In DNA form, the CDR3 reads TGTGCCAGCAGTTACACCAGCTTGAACGAGCAGTACTTC.

This clonotype was recorded a few times. This chain connects TRBV6-5 to TRBJ1-3; D is possibly TRBD1 (6 bases). Germline values: CDR1 MNHEY, CDR2 SVGAGI. V lost 9 bases and J 0 bases, leaving 12 bases between the germline ends. The CDR3 is 14 residues long. For the CDR3, the DNA is TGTGCCAGTGGACAGACTAGCTCTGGAAACACCATATATTTT. Translated: CASGQTSSGNTIYF.

This clonotype was seen a handful of times. This chain joins TRBV14 and TRBJ2-4, with 10 bases identical to TRBD1. The CDR3 has 14 residues. CDR1 and CDR2 (germline): SGHDN, FVKESK. Trimming removed 3 bases from V and 7 bases from J; junction bases left unmatched: 3. CDR3 region: CASSHLGQGNIQYF. The CDR3 region has the DNA TGTGCCAGCAGCCATTTGGGACAGGGGAACATTCAGTACTTC.

This clonotype occurred a few times. The V gene is TRBV5-1, the J gene TRBJ1-1, with unresolved D. CDR1 is SGHRS, CDR2 YFSETQ, per germline. Trimming left V 3 bases short and J 2 bases short, with 11 bases between. The CDR3 length is 14 residues. DNA for the CDR3: TGCGCCAGCAGCTCAAGGTACCTCAACACTGAAGCTTTCTTT. This codes for CASSSRYLNTEAFF.

The chain links TRBV19 to TRBJ2-1; tentative D call: TRBD2 (6 bases). In germline, CDR1 is LNHDA, CDR2 SQIVND (reference sequence). V was shortened by 3 bases and J by 0 bases, with 18 bases between the two germline ends. The CDR3 sequence is 18 residues long. DNA of the CDR3: TGTGCCAGTAGTATGTATTTTGGAGCGGGCGCCTCCTACAATGAGCAGTTCTTC. It codes for CASSMYFGAGASYNEQFF.

The chain recombines TRBV27 with TRBJ2-5; 9 bases are a match to TRBD2. The ends lost 5 bases at V and 1 base at J; junction bases unmatched: 8. The CDR3 consists of 16 residues. Per germline, CDR1 MNHEY and CDR2 SMNVEV (reference sequence). Here the CDR3 DNA reads TGTGCCAGCAGTCGGGCGGGGGGGCCCCCCCAAGAGACCCAGTACTTC. Its protein product is CASSRAGGPPQETQYF.

V gene TRBV7-2 combines with J gene TRBJ2-4; D is tentatively TRBD1 or TRBD2 (5 bases each). Germline lookup yields CDR1 SGHTA and CDR2 FQGNSA. Trimming pared 6 bases from V and 0 bases from J, leaving 15 bases between. The CDR3 runs to 16 residues. CDR3 protein: CASRSSGTLAKNIQYF. The CDR3 DNA reads TGTGCCAGCAGGTCCTCAGGGACGCTAGCCAAAAACATTCAGTACTTC. The full variable domain, its missing parts supplied by reference TRBV7-2 and TRBJ2-4, is GAGVSQSPSNKVTEKGKDVELRCDPISGHTALYWYRQSLGQGLEFLIYFQGNSAPDKSGLPSDRFSAERTGGSVSTLTIQRTQQEDSAVYLCASRSSGTLAKNIQYFGAGTRLSVL.

The chain combines TRBV5-6 with TRBJ1-1; 7 nucleotides agree with TRBD1. Germline V lookup: CDR1 SGHDT, CDR2 YYEEEE. CDR3 length equals 13 residues. V trimming: 2 bases; J trimming: 11 bases; junction bases outside the gene matches: 9. CDR3 loop: CASSFQEGARAFF. The CDR3 DNA sequence: TGTGCCAGCAGCTTCCAAGAGGGGGCAAGGGCTTTCTTT. Looking up the rest from reference TRBV5-6 and TRBJ1-1 gives the full variable domain: DAGVTQSPTHLIKTRGQQVTLRCSPKSGHDTVSWYQQALGQGPQFIFQYYEEEERQRGNFPDRFSGHQFPNYSSELNVNALLLGDSALYLCASSFQEGARAFFGQGTRLTVV.

The gene calls are TRBV28 and TRBJ2-5, with 12 bases aligning to TRBD2. The CDR3 sequence is 18 residues long. Germline V gives CDR1 MDHEN, CDR2 SYDVKM. J was trimmed by 4 bases and V by 6 bases; bases with no gene match: 15. CDR3 in amino acids: CASRPFWASGRGGETQYF. The CDR3 DNA is TGTGCCAGCAGACCGTTCTGGGCTAGCGGGAGGGGAGGAGAGACCCAGTACTTC.

This clonotype was seen a few times. Here the CDR3 DNA reads TGTGCCAGCAGCCAAGATCTAGCCCCCCGCGGTGAGCAGTTCTTC. This sequence encodes CASSQDLAPRGEQFF. The chain joins TRBV14 to TRBJ2-1; possibly TRBD2 for D (5 bases). This CDR3 is built from 15 residues. CDR1 SGHDN and CDR2 FVKESK come from the germline V gene. V was trimmed by 0 bases and J by 9 bases, leaving 15 bases between them.